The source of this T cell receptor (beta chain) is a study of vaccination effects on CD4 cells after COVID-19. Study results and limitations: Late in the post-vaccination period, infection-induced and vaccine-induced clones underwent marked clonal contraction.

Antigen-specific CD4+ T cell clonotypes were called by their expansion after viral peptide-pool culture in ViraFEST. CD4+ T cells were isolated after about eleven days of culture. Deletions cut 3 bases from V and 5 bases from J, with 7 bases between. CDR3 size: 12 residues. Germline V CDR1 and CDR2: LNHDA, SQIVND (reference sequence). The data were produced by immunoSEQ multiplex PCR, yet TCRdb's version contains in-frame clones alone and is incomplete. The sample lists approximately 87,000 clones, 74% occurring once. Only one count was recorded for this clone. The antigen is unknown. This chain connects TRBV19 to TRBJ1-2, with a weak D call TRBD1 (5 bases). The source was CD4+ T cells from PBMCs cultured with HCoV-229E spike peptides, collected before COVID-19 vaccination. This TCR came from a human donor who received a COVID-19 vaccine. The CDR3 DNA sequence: TGTGCCAGTAGTATGACAGAATATGGCTACACCTTC. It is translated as CASSMTEYGYTF.